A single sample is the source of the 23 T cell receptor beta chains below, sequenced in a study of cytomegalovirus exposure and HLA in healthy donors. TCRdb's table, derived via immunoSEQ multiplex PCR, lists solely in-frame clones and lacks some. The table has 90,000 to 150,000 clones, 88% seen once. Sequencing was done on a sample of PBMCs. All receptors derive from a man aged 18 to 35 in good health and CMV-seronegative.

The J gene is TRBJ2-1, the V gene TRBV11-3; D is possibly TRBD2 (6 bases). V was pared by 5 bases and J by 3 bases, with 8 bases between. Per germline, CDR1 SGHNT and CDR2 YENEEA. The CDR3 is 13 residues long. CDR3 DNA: TGTGCCAGCAGCGTTAGCGGCTACAATGAGCAGTTCTTC. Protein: CASSVSGYNEQFF.

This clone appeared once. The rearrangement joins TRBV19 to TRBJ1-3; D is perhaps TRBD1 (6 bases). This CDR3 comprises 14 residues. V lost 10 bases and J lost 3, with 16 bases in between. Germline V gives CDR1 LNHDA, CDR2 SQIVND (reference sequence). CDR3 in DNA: TGTGCCAAGAGCACAGGGTACATTGGAAACACCATATATTTT. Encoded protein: CAKSTGYIGNTIYF.

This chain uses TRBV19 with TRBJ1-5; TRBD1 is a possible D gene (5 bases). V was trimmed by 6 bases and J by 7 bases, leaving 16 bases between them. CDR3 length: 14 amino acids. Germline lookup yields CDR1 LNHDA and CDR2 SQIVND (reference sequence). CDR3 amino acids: CASRSVGAGQPQHF. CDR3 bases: TGTGCCAGTAGATCGGTTGGGGCGGGGCAGCCCCAGCATTTT.

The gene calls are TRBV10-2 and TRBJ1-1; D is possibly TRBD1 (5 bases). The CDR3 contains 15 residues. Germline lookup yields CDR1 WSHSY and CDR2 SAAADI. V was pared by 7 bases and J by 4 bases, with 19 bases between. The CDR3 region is CASTGEGAPPTEAFF. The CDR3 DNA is TGCGCCAGCACTGGGGAAGGGGCCCCCCCCACTGAAGCTTTCTTT.

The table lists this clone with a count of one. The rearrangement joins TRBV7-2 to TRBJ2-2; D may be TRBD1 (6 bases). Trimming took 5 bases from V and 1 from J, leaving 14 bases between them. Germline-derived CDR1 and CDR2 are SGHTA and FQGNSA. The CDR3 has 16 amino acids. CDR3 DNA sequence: TGTGCCAGCAGCCCACCGGGACAAAAGAACACCGGGGAGCTGTTTTTT. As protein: CASSPPGQKNTGELFF.

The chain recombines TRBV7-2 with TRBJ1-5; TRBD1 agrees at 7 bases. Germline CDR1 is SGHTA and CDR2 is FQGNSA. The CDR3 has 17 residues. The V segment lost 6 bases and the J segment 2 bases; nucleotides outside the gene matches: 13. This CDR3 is CASSKLAHRGGNQPQHF. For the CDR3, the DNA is TGTGCCAGCAGTAAATTGGCCCACAGGGGCGGCAATCAGCCCCAGCATTTT.

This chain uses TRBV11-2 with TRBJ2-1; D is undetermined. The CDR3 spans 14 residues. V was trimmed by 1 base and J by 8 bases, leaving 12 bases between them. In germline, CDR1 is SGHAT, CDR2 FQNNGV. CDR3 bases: TGTGCCAGCAGCTTAGTCTCCGTTCGGGATGAGCAGTTCTTC. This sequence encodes CASSLVSVRDEQFF.

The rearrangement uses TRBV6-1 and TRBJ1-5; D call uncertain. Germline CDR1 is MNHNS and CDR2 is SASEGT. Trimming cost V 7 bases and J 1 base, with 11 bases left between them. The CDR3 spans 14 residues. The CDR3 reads CASTRGRSNQPQHF. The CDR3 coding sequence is TGTGCCAGCACCAGAGGGAGAAGCAATCAGCCCCAGCATTTT.

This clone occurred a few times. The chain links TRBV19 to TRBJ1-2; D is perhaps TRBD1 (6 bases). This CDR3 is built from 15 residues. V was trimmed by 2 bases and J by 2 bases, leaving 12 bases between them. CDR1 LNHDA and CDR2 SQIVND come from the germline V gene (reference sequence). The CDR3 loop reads CASSIPGTTNYGYTF. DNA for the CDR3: TGTGCCAGTAGTATACCTGGGACAACAAACTATGGCTACACCTTC.

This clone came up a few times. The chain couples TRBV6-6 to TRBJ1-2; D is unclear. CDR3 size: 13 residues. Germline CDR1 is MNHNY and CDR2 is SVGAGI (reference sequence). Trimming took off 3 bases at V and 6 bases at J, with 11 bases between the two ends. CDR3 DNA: TGTGCCAGCAGTTATAAGAGGGAAGATGGCTACACCTTC. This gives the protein CASSYKREDGYTF.

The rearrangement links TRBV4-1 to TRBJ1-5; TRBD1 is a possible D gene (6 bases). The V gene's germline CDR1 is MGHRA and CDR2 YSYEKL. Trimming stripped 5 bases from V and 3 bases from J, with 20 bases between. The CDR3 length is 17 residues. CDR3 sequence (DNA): TGCGCCAGCAGCGGAAAGACAGGACCCAGCGACAATCAGCCCCAGCATTTT. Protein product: CASSGKTGPSDNQPQHF.

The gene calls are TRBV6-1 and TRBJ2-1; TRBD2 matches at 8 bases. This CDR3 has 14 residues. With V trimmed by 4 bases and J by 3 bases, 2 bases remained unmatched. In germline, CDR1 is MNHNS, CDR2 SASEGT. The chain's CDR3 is CASSVTSGYNEQFF. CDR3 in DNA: TGTGCCAGCAGTGTTACTAGCGGCTACAATGAGCAGTTCTTC.

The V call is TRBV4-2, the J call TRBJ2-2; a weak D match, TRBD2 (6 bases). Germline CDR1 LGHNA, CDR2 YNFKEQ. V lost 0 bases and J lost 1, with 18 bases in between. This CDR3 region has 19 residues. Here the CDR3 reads CASSQDPGSGEGNTGELFF. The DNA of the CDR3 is TGTGCCAGCAGCCAAGATCCGGGTAGCGGAGAAGGGAACACCGGGGAGCTGTTTTTT.

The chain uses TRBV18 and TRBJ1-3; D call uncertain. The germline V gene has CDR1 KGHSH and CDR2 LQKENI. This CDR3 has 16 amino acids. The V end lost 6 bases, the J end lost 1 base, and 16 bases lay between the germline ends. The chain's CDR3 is CASSDFGLASGNTIYF. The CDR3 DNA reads TGTGCCAGCTCGGATTTTGGACTCGCTTCTGGAAACACCATATATTTT.

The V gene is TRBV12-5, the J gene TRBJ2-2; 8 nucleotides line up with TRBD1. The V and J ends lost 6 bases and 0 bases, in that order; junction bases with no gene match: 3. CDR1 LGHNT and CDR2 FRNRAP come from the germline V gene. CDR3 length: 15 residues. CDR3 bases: TGTGCTAGTGGCGGACAGGGCCCGAACACCGGGGAGCTGTTTTTT. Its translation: CASGGQGPNTGELFF.

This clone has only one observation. This chain's CDR3 is CATRTSGEETQYF. The CDR3 coding sequence is TGTGCCACTAGGACTAGCGGGGAAGAGACCCAGTACTTC. The chain uses TRBV19 and TRBJ2-5; 12 positions match TRBD2. V was clipped by 10 bases and J by 3 bases; unmatched bases: 3. The CDR3 sequence is 13 residues long. Looked up from germline, CDR1 is LNHDA and CDR2 is SQIVND (reference sequence).

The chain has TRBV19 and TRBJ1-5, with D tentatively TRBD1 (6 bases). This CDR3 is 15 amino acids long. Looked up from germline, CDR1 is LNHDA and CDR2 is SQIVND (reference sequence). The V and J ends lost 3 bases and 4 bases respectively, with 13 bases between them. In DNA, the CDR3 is TGTGCCAGTAGTATTTGGGGACACGGGAATCAGCCCCAGCATTTT. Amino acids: CASSIWGHGNQPQHF.

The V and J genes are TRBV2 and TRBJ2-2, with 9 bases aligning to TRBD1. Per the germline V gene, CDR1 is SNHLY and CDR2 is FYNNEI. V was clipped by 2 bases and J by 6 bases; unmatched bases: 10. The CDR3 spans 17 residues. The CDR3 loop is CASSERWGQGWSGELFF. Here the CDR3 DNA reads TGTGCCAGCAGTGAACGTTGGGGACAGGGATGGTCCGGGGAGCTGTTTTTT.

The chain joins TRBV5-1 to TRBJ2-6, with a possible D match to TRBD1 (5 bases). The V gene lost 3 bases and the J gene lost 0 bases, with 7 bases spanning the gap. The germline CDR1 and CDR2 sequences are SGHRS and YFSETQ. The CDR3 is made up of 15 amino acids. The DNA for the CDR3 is TGCGCCAGCAGCTACGACAGCTCTGGGGCCAACGTCCTGACTTTC. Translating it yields CASSYDSSGANVLTF.

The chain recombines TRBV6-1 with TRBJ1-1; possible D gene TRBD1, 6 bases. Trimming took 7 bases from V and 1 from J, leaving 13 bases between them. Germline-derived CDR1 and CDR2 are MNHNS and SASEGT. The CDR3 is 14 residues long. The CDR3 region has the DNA TGTGCCAGCATTCTACAGGGTGGGAACACTGAAGCTTTCTTT. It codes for CASILQGGNTEAFF.

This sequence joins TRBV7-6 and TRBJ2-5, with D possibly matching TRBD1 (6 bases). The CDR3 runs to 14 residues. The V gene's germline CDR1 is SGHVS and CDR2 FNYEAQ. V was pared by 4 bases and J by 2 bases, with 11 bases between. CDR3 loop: CASSWTAVQETQYF. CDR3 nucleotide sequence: TGTGCCAGCAGCTGGACAGCAGTTCAAGAGACCCAGTACTTC.

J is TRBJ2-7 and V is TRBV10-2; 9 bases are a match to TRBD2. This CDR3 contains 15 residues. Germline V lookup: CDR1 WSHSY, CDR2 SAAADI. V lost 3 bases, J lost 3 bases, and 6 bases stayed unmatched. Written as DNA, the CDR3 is TGCGCCAGCAGTGACCCCAGCGGGGGGTTCTACGAGCAGTACTTC. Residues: CASSDPSGGFYEQYF.

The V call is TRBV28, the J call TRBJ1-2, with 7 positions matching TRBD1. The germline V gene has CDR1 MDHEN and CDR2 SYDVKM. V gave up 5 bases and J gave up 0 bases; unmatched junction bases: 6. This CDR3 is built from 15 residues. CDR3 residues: CASSPEGAPNYGYTF. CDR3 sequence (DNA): TGTGCCAGCAGTCCCGAGGGGGCCCCTAACTATGGCTACACCTTC.